This is a list of T cell receptor beta chains from one sample in a study of siplizumab effects on memory and regulatory T cells. Assay used: immunoSEQ multiplex PCR; TCRdb lists only in-frame clones, some missing. The table has 100,000 to 120,000 clones, more than 85% seen once. Material: CD4+ T cells sorted from blood. The receptor source for this set is a human donor in good health. The CDR3 runs from the conserved cysteine through the conserved F or W. A D gene is named only where the DNA matches it firmly. Size is omitted from some rows. Given values are once, few, many or a class for expanded clones.

clone size: NA
D gene: TRBD1
J gene: TRBJ1-4
V gene: TRBV9
CDR3 protein: CASSVGGGGGNEKLFF
CDR3 DNA: TGTGCCAGCAGCGTAGGAGGGGGCGGTGGTAATGAAAAACTGTTTTTT

clone size: NA
D gene: NA
J gene: TRBJ1-4
V gene: TRBV6-1
CDR3 protein: CASMVTRGEKLFF
CDR3 DNA: TGTGCCAGCATGGTCACCAGGGGAGAAAAACTGTTTTTT

clone size: NA
D gene: NA
J gene: TRBJ1-1
V gene: TRBV5-4
CDR3 protein: CASSLARGFNTEAFF
CDR3 DNA: TGTGCCAGCAGCTTGGCCAGGGGATTTAACACTGAAGCTTTCTTT

clone size: NA
D gene: NA
J gene: TRBJ1-3
V gene: TRBV5-1
CDR3 protein: CASTLDEFSGNTIYF
CDR3 DNA: TGCGCCAGCACCTTGGACGAGTTCTCTGGAAACACCATATATTTT

clone size: NA
D gene: NA
J gene: TRBJ2-7
V gene: TRBV6-6
CDR3 protein: CASSYSTGPSYEQYF
CDR3 DNA: TGTGCCAGCAGTTACTCGACGGGACCGTCCTACGAGCAGTACTTC

clone size: NA
D gene: NA
J gene: TRBJ2-2
V gene: TRBV5-4
CDR3 protein: CASSLAASPNTGELFF
CDR3 DNA: TGTGCCAGCAGCTTGGCCGCATCACCGAACACCGGGGAGCTGTTTTTT

clone size: NA
D gene: TRBD2
J gene: TRBJ2-3
V gene: TRBV5-1
CDR3 protein: CASSWGDYPTDTQYF
CDR3 DNA: TGCGCCAGCAGCTGGGGGGACTACCCGACAGATACGCAGTATTTT

clone size: once
D gene: TRBD2
J gene: TRBJ2-7
V gene: TRBV4-2
CDR3 protein: CASSQDITSGYEQYF
CDR3 DNA: TGTGCCAGCAGCCAAGATATAACTAGCGGTTACGAGCAGTACTTC

clone size: NA
D gene: NA
J gene: TRBJ2-2
V gene: TRBV7-9
CDR3 protein: CASSQLQGGTGELFF
CDR3 DNA: TGTGCCAGCAGCCAACTACAGGGTGGCACCGGGGAGCTGTTTTTT

clone size: NA
D gene: TRBD1
J gene: TRBJ1-4
V gene: TRBV18
CDR3 protein: CASSPTGGYEKLFF
CDR3 DNA: TGTGCCAGCTCACCCACAGGGGGCTATGAAAAACTGTTTTTT

clone size: NA
D gene: TRBD2
J gene: TRBJ2-3
V gene: TRBV5-1
CDR3 protein: CASSPLAGDPTDTQYF
CDR3 DNA: TGCGCCAGCAGCCCTCTAGCGGGAGACCCCACAGATACGCAGTATTTT

clone size: NA
D gene: NA
J gene: TRBJ1-1
V gene: TRBV7-8
CDR3 protein: CASSIAAEAFF
CDR3 DNA: TGTGCCAGCAGTATAGCAGCTGAAGCTTTCTTT

clone size: NA
D gene: NA
J gene: TRBJ1-4
V gene: TRBV14
CDR3 protein: CASSQDTTNEKLFF
CDR3 DNA: TGTGCCAGCAGCCAAGATACCACCAATGAAAAACTGTTTTTT

clone size: NA
D gene: NA
J gene: TRBJ2-2
V gene: TRBV9
CDR3 protein: CASEGGGELFF
CDR3 DNA: TGTGCCAGCGAGGGAGGAGGGGAGCTGTTTTTT

clone size: NA
D gene: NA
J gene: TRBJ2-5
V gene: TRBV5-4
CDR3 protein: CASSSGPARVGSQETQYF
CDR3 DNA: TGTGCCAGCAGCTCGGGCCCCGCTCGGGTTGGAAGCCAAGAGACCCAGTACTTC

clone size: NA
D gene: NA
J gene: TRBJ1-2
V gene: TRBV5-6
CDR3 protein: CASSLWAGGYTF
CDR3 DNA: TGTGCCAGCAGCTTGTGGGCGGGGGGCTACACCTTC

clone size: NA
D gene: NA
J gene: TRBJ1-2
V gene: TRBV5-4
CDR3 protein: CASSLVQGGYGYTF
CDR3 DNA: TGTGCCAGCAGCTTGGTACAGGGAGGGTATGGCTACACCTTC

clone size: NA
D gene: TRBD1
J gene: TRBJ2-1
V gene: TRBV5-6
CDR3 protein: CASSQGTGPYNEQFF
CDR3 DNA: TGTGCCAGCAGCCAGGGGACAGGGCCTTACAATGAGCAGTTCTTC

clone size: NA
D gene: TRBD1
J gene: TRBJ2-7
V gene: TRBV6-1
CDR3 protein: CASSGQGGGEQYF
CDR3 DNA: TGTGCCAGCTCGGGACAGGGTGGTGGCGAGCAGTACTTC

clone size: NA
D gene: NA
J gene: TRBJ1-1
V gene: TRBV7-9
CDR3 protein: CASSLESWGSEAFF
CDR3 DNA: TGTGCCAGCAGCTTAGAGAGCTGGGGGTCTGAAGCTTTCTTT

clone size: NA
D gene: NA
J gene: TRBJ1-2
V gene: TRBV7-8
CDR3 protein: CASSLGRQGLANYGYTF
CDR3 DNA: TGTGCCAGCAGCTTAGGCAGGCAGGGCCTTGCTAACTATGGCTACACCTTC

clone size: NA
D gene: NA
J gene: TRBJ2-7
V gene: TRBV9
CDR3 protein: CASSVTGVHNEQYF
CDR3 DNA: TGTGCCAGCAGCGTTACGGGAGTCCACAACGAGCAGTACTTC

clone size: NA
D gene: NA
J gene: TRBJ1-4
V gene: TRBV5-1
CDR3 protein: CASSGGTVATNEKLFF
CDR3 DNA: TGCGCCAGCAGCGGCGGGACGGTAGCAACTAATGAAAAACTGTTTTTT

clone size: NA
D gene: TRBD2
J gene: TRBJ2-2
V gene: TRBV7-2
CDR3 protein: CASSSRLAGGTNTGELFF
CDR3 DNA: TGTGCCAGCAGCTCTCGACTAGCGGGAGGGACAAACACCGGGGAGCTGTTTTTT

clone size: NA
D gene: NA
J gene: TRBJ2-2
V gene: TRBV7-9
CDR3 protein: CASSPNPGRRYHGELFF
CDR3 DNA: TGTGCCAGCAGCCCCAATCCGGGACGGAGGTACCACGGGGAGCTGTTTTTT

clone size: NA
D gene: NA
J gene: TRBJ2-7
V gene: TRBV5-1
CDR3 protein: CASSLSQSYEQYF
CDR3 DNA: TGCGCCAGCAGCTTGTCCCAGTCCTACGAGCAGTACTTC

clone size: NA
D gene: TRBD2
J gene: TRBJ2-1
V gene: TRBV18
CDR3 protein: CASSRPSAGGPRTYNEQFF
CDR3 DNA: TGTGCCAGCTCACGCCCCTCAGCGGGGGGACCGAGAACCTACAATGAGCAGTTCTTC

clone size: NA
D gene: TRBD1
J gene: TRBJ1-4
V gene: TRBV5-4
CDR3 protein: CASSLDRGRNEKLFF
CDR3 DNA: TGTGCCAGCAGCTTGGACAGGGGGCGGAATGAAAAACTGTTTTTT

clone size: NA
D gene: NA
J gene: TRBJ1-2
V gene: TRBV11-2
CDR3 protein: CASSLAQGRLGIYGYTF
CDR3 DNA: TGTGCCAGCAGCTTAGCTCAGGGTCGACTGGGGATCTATGGCTACACCTTC

clone size: NA
D gene: TRBD2
J gene: TRBJ2-3
V gene: TRBV12-5
CDR3 protein: CASGDGTSGWGTDTQYF
CDR3 DNA: TGTGCTAGTGGTGACGGGACTAGCGGATGGGGCACAGATACGCAGTATTTT

clone size: NA
D gene: TRBD1
J gene: TRBJ1-6
V gene: TRBV2
CDR3 protein: CASKSAGTGDSPLHF
CDR3 DNA: TGTGCCAGCAAAAGCGCCGGGACAGGGGATTCACCCCTCCACTTT

clone size: NA
D gene: NA
J gene: TRBJ2-5
V gene: TRBV7-2
CDR3 protein: CASSSPSRGRGTQYF
CDR3 DNA: TGTGCCAGCAGCTCCCCCTCGCGGGGGCGGGGGACCCAGTACTTC

clone size: NA
D gene: NA
J gene: TRBJ2-7
V gene: TRBV7-9
CDR3 protein: CASSHEGARPYF
CDR3 DNA: TGTGCCAGCAGCCATGAAGGGGCCCGACCTTACTTC

clone size: once
D gene: NA
J gene: TRBJ1-6
V gene: TRBV11-2
CDR3 protein: CASSISSPGLGRGGSPLHF
CDR3 DNA: TGTGCCAGCAGCATTAGTAGTCCCGGGTTGGGCCGTGGAGGGTCACCCCTCCACTTT

clone size: NA
D gene: NA
J gene: TRBJ2-1
V gene: TRBV14
CDR3 protein: CASSQDTYNEQFF
CDR3 DNA: TGTGCCAGCAGCCAAGATACATACAATGAGCAGTTCTTC

clone size: NA
D gene: NA
J gene: TRBJ2-2
V gene: TRBV9
CDR3 protein: CASSVEDGELFF
CDR3 DNA: TGTGCCAGCAGCGTAGAGGACGGGGAGCTGTTTTTT

clone size: NA
D gene: TRBD1
J gene: TRBJ2-5
V gene: TRBV5-4
CDR3 protein: CASSLRDRQETQYF
CDR3 DNA: TGTGCCAGCAGCCTCCGGGACAGACAAGAGACCCAGTACTTC

clone size: NA
D gene: NA
J gene: TRBJ1-5
V gene: TRBV4-1
CDR3 protein: CASIPRLQPQHF
CDR3 DNA: TGCGCCAGCATCCCTCGGTTGCAGCCCCAGCATTTT

clone size: NA
D gene: NA
J gene: TRBJ1-3
V gene: TRBV5-1
CDR3 protein: CASSITSSGNTIYF
CDR3 DNA: TGCGCCAGCAGCATCACAAGCTCTGGAAACACCATATATTTT

clone size: once
D gene: TRBD1
J gene: TRBJ2-7
V gene: TRBV6-1
CDR3 protein: CASIGWTGGSYEQYF
CDR3 DNA: TGTGCCAGCATAGGCTGGACAGGGGGTTCCTACGAGCAGTACTTC

clone size: NA
D gene: TRBD1
J gene: TRBJ1-1
V gene: TRBV7-8
CDR3 protein: CASSYKTGGTEAFF
CDR3 DNA: TGTGCCAGCAGCTACAAGACAGGGGGTACTGAAGCTTTCTTT

clone size: once
D gene: TRBD1
J gene: TRBJ1-2
V gene: TRBV5-4
CDR3 protein: CASSLVVTGGFYGYTF
CDR3 DNA: TGTGCCAGCAGCTTGGTTGTGACAGGGGGCTTCTATGGCTACACCTTC

clone size: NA
D gene: TRBD2
J gene: TRBJ2-2
V gene: TRBV5-1
CDR3 protein: CASTPGGGPNTGELFF
CDR3 DNA: TGCGCCAGCACCCCGGGAGGCGGGCCGAACACCGGGGAGCTGTTTTTT

clone size: NA
D gene: NA
J gene: TRBJ2-2
V gene: TRBV27
CDR3 protein: CASSGTLNTGELFF
CDR3 DNA: TGTGCCAGCAGCGGGACTTTGAACACCGGGGAGCTGTTTTTT

clone size: once
D gene: NA
J gene: TRBJ2-7
V gene: TRBV20-1
CDR3 protein: CSARLGEQYF
CDR3 DNA: TGCAGTGCTAGATTGGGGGAGCAGTACTTC